Below, one TCR beta chain is given with its context. This CDR3 has 13 amino acids. V lost 6 bases to trimming and J lost 2 bases, with 11 bases between them. Germline lookup yields CDR1 MDHEN and CDR2 SYDVKM. The source of the sample is a study of shared T cell receptors in the human thymus. The assay was immunoSEQ multiplex PCR, and TCRdb's table has in-frame clones only and misses some. Of 650,000 to 950,000 clones in the sample, approximately 83% were seen once. These same records also appear under a second study, on human thymus T cells. That source adds: Resections that were taken during corrective heart surgery supplied the thymus tissue. Within thymic and blood repertoires, V and J gene usage appeared to be biased. Thymic repertoires of unrelated individuals were reported in related research to overlap highly.

This sequence originates from a girl in the first two years of life with a congenital heart defect. The chain links TRBV28 to TRBJ2-7, with D maybe TRBD1 (5 bases). Sample: thymocytes. This chain's CDR3 is CASSWGSAYEQYF. The CDR3 nucleotides are TGTGCCAGCAGCTGGGGCAGCGCCTACGAGCAGTACTTC.